This T cell receptor beta chain was retrieved from a study of spatial heterogeneity in lung cancer. This clonotype is labeled as medium-sized. Its antigen is still unknown. Specified time point: sample taken at primary tumor resection. Germline V gene sequence: CDR1 MGHRA, CDR2 YSYEKL. With 4 bases clipped from V and 7 bases from J, the junction kept 7 bases outside the gene matches. The CDR3 length is 14 residues. TCRdb redid the calling of the 5' RACE reads with MiXCR, one entry per CDR3 protein. The profile shows 950 to 1,100 distinct CDR3 sequences, roughly 11% of them singletons. Findings and limits, study-wide: Mutation tallies in tumors tracked expanded intratumoral alpha and beta TCR counts.

The TCR comes from a male donor with early-stage non-small cell lung cancer. The rearrangement links TRBV4-1 to TRBJ2-1, with 7 bases fitting TRBD2. The specimen was lung tumor tissue, collected at surgery. CDR3 in DNA: TGCGCCAGCAGCCGAAGCGGGGAAAGGAATGAGCAGTTCTTC. Residues: CASSRSGERNEQFF.